This T cell receptor (beta chain) was sequenced during a study of CD8 T cells in ankylosing spondylitis (dated by TCRdb to 2016 to 2017). Context from the whole study: To find TCR variants linked to disease, the study profiled T cell receptor beta repertoires in ankylosing spondylitis patients and healthy donors. Samples of peripheral blood were taken, and for ankylosing spondylitis patients, synovial fluid was collected as well. The full study cohort comprised 20 to 25 ankylosing spondylitis patients and approximately 100 healthy donors.

TCRdb records Illumina HiSeq 2500 as the sequencer. Quantitative 5'-RACE with molecular barcodes was used to prepare TCR beta libraries. In the authors' own workflow: A new computational method, built on a probabilistic model of VDJ rearrangement, was used to identify disease-linked TCR variants. Using fastp trimming at Q25 and MiXCR clonotype assembly, TCRdb reanalyzed the public sequencing data and kept in-frame beta chains. Entries are consolidated by CDR3 protein sequence, retaining the most common genes and DNA. TCRdb, not the authors, supplied the V and J calls. Here the sample has about 320,000 distinct CDR3 sequences; around 10% occur a single time. Clones ranked in the top ten supply roughly 9.5% of the sample. The germline V gene sets CDR1 to SGHVS and CDR2 to FNYEAQ. The CDR3 measures 14 amino acids from cysteine to phenylalanine. The DNA shown is the 42-base CDR3, in frame from base 1. This clonotype was counted ten times or more. The target of this receptor is not known. Its ends do not fully match the called genes, so a read error is possible.

Study-wide conclusions, independent of this receptor: According to the report, matched synovial fluid samples from ankylosing spondylitis patients were significantly enriched for the disease-linked clones. Some TCR beta motif variants had previously been reported in synovial fluid and blood of reactive arthritis patients, which suggested common disease-initiation mechanisms. Blood from ankylosing spondylitis patients appeared to be characterized by a TCR beta motif made up of several highly homologous amino acid variants. The disease-linked clones showed a CD8+ phenotype and occurred at relatively low frequencies in peripheral blood.

Recombination linked TRBV7-6 to TRBJ2-3; a weak D assignment points to TRBD2 (5 bases agree). The TCR comes from a female donor with ankylosing spondylitis or in good health (not recorded which). Source material: blood, either unsorted or a sorted T cell fraction (not recorded which). The nucleotide sequence reads as follows: TGTGCCAGCAGCCTAGCAGAGGACACAGATACGCAGTATTTT. Its translation is CASSLAEDTDTQYF.